This T cell receptor (beta chain) was sequenced for a study of blood T cell repertoires in COVID-19. For the study at large: Samples representing acute and convalescent COVID-19 were sourced from the United States, Italy and Spain. In each case, the material was cDNA or gDNA derived from T cells, B-cell-depleted T cells, or PBMCs.

Deletions cut 0 bases from V and 2 bases from J, with 15 bases between. Germline V gives CDR1 SGDLS, CDR2 YYNGEE. The CDR3 is 16 residues long. Original methodology: How many nucleated cells were present was estimated from reference gene primer amplification. Sequenced by immunoSEQ multiplex PCR; TCRdb stores in-frame clones only, minus some. V, J and clone size are taken as reported in that table, and D and trimming were inferred from the DNA itself. The sample lists 100,000 to 150,000 clones, about 85% occurring once. Material for sequencing was peripheral blood. The chain joins TRBV9 to TRBJ2-7; a possible D gene is TRBD1 (6 bases). This TCR was recovered from an elderly man with active or convalescent COVID-19. CDR3 nucleotide sequence: TGTGCCAGCAGCGTAGCTCCGGACAGTAGAACCTACGAGCAGTACTTC. It encodes CASSVAPDSRTYEQYF.